This T cell receptor beta chain was recorded in a study of beta chain features in type 1 diabetes. For the study at large: All samples together contributed 100 million to 120 million sorted cells for examination. Study-wide results and limits: Because the template was cDNA, high-expressing cells might be over-represented. TCRB CDR3s from Type 1 diabetes patients were moderately but significantly shorter in all four CD4+ subsets.

V was cut by 2 bases and J by 5 bases, with 19 bases left in between. CDR1 and CDR2 (germline): SGHTA, FQGNSA. The CDR3 extends over 16 amino acids. Researchers reported sorting CD4+ naive, central memory, regulatory and stem cell-like memory cells via CD45RO/CCR7/CD25/CD127/CD95/CD27. On this clone itself: Its antigen is not identified.

Expressed TCRB transcripts were sequenced because the entire RNA isolate underwent reverse transcription. This table comes from immunoSEQ multiplex PCR, and its TCRdb copy is limited to in-frame clones, with some not included. Found here are almost 350,000 clones, around 9% of them singletons; the top ten hold 0.95% to 1.1%. The sequence was obtained from a young man with type 1 diabetes. Sample: central memory CD4+ T cells from blood. The chain has TRBV7-2 and TRBJ2-7; D remains unclear. The CDR3 protein is CASSLRAGIGFHEQYF. CDR3 nucleotides: TGTGCCAGCAGCTTAAGGGCTGGGATAGGGTTTCACGAGCAGTACTTC.